The next 30 T cell receptor beta chains were all read from a single sample in a study of CXCR3-negative and CXCR3-positive naive CD8 T cells. cDNA libraries for TRB were generated by 5' RACE incorporating UMI labels. TCRdb re-called the 5' RACE reads, yielding one record per CDR3 amino acid sequence without DNA. Its listing shows over 35,000 distinct CDR3 sequences. The source material was memory CD8+ T cells from blood. These receptors came from a human donor in good health. Some clones in this sample may be carry-over from other donors' samples.

The CDR3 spells CASAPGQRLETQYF. This chain connects TRBV28 to TRBJ2-5; TCRdb's assignment of TRBD1 cannot be checked, as there is no DNA. CDR1 is MDHEN, CDR2 SYDVKM, per germline. The CDR3 spans 14 residues.

The chain carries TRBV19 and TRBJ2-7. The CDR3 is 14 amino acids. The germline V gene has CDR1 LNHDA and CDR2 SQIVND (reference sequence). The CDR3 sequence: CASSIREDPYEQYF.

The chain carries TRBV7-6 and TRBJ2-1; TCRdb selects TRBD1, and the lack of DNA leaves this call unchecked. Germline CDR1 reads SGHVS; CDR2 reads FNYEAQ. The CDR3 spans 15 residues. CDR3 residues: CASSPGQGARYEQFF.

The chain recombines TRBV11-1 with TRBJ1-1. CDR1 is SGHAT and CDR2 is FQDESV in the germline V gene (reference sequence). The CDR3 is made up of 15 amino acids. Here the CDR3 reads CASSLGGLVNTEAFF.

This chain links TRBV12-3 or TRBV12-4 with TRBJ2-5; TCRdb reports TRBD1, a call that lacks DNA to check it against. The CDR3 covers 14 residues. CDR3 residues: CASSLAPTAETQYF.

The chain couples TRBV4-1 to TRBJ1-2. The CDR3 consists of 13 residues. The germline V gene encodes CDR1 MGHRA and CDR2 YSYEKL. The CDR3 here is CASSPALGYGYTF.

The chain carries TRBV4-3 and TRBJ2-6; lacking DNA, the TRBD1 call made by TCRdb goes unchecked. CDR1 and CDR2 from the germline V gene are LGHNA and YSLEER. The CDR3 loop spans 16 amino acids. The CDR3 protein is CASSQGRGSGANVLTF.

The chain combines TRBV12-3 or TRBV12-4 with TRBJ2-3; TCRdb returns TRBD1, unconfirmable since there is no DNA. The length of the CDR3 is 15 residues. This CDR3 is CASDKTGGGPDTQYF.

The chain has TRBV5-1 and TRBJ2-5; TCRdb selects TRBD2, and the lack of DNA leaves this call unchecked. Germline values: CDR1 SGHRS, CDR2 YFSETQ. This CDR3 region has 18 residues. The CDR3 reads CASSPGTSGGPDQETQYF.

The chain links TRBV6-2 or TRBV6-3 to TRBJ2-2; the TCRdb D gene call, TRBD2, has no DNA to confirm it. The germline gives CDR1 MNHEY, CDR2 SVGEGT. This CDR3 is 14 amino acids long. CDR3 in amino acids: CASRKERGTGELFF.

The V gene is TRBV7-6, the J gene TRBJ2-5; TCRdb's D call, TRBD2, is unchecked because there is no DNA. The CDR3 is 18 residues long. Germline V gene sequence: CDR1 SGHVS, CDR2 FNYEAQ. CDR3 loop: CASSPTGLAGGNQETQYF.

The V call is TRBV12-3 or TRBV12-4, the J call TRBJ2-5; TCRdb designates TRBD1, a call that cannot be tested without DNA. This CDR3 region has 17 residues. CDR3 loop: CASSGTLTGGQKETQYF.

The genes are TRBV23-1 and TRBJ2-4. TRBV23-1 falls under the ORF class, with uncertain function. The CDR3 is 18 residues long. CDR3 in amino acids: CASSHCLMSMEAKNIQYF.

The V gene is TRBV6-4, the J gene TRBJ2-6; checking the TCRdb D call of TRBD1 is not possible without DNA. This CDR3 is built from 16 residues. Germline CDR1 reads MRHNA; CDR2 reads SNTAGT. The CDR3 loop reads CASSDSGGSGANVLTF.

The V call is TRBV7-2, the J call TRBJ2-2; with no DNA, the TCRdb D assignment of TRBD1 cannot be verified. The CDR3 runs 16 residues. The germline V gene encodes CDR1 SGHTA and CDR2 FQGNSA. The CDR3 loop is CASSLVPDRATSELFF.

CDR3 residues: CASSPGTSGIREQFF. The chain joins TRBV7-3 to TRBJ2-1; TCRdb names TRBD2, which stays unverified in the absence of DNA. Germline V CDR1 and CDR2: SGHTA, FQGTGA. The CDR3 has 15 amino acids.

V and J are TRBV29-1 and TRBJ2-1. This CDR3 has 11 residues. The V gene's germline CDR1 is SQVTM and CDR2 ANQGSEA. CDR3 loop: CSVEVYDEQFF.

V usage is TRBV27 and J usage is TRBJ2-2; TCRdb proposes TRBD1, but this gene call is untestable without DNA. This CDR3 region has 16 residues. Per germline, CDR1 MNHEY and CDR2 SMNVEV (reference sequence). The CDR3 sequence is CASTSPGHPNTGELFF.

The CDR3 region is CASSPSGTPAYEQYF. The chain employs TRBV6-2 or TRBV6-3 and TRBJ2-7; checking the TCRdb D call of TRBD2 is not possible without DNA. CDR3 length equals 15 residues. Germline V gene data show CDR1 as MNHEY and CDR2 as SVGEGT.

The V call is TRBV4-1, the J call TRBJ2-7; TCRdb reports TRBD1, a call that lacks DNA to check it against. There are 14 residues in the CDR3. Germline V gene lookup returns CDR1 MGHRA and CDR2 YSYEKL. The CDR3 sequence: CASSQGQGTYEQYF.

The chain employs TRBV29-1 and TRBJ1-1; TCRdb's D gene call, TRBD1, goes unchecked for lack of DNA. There are 14 residues in the CDR3. CDR1 SQVTM and CDR2 ANQGSEA come from the germline V gene. The CDR3 sequence is CSVDSGGLNTEAFF.

The chain carries TRBV28 and TRBJ1-1. Germline values: CDR1 MDHEN, CDR2 SYDVKM. The CDR3 is 15 residues long. The CDR3 loop reads CASSFHWKENTEAFF.

The chain recombines TRBV15 with TRBJ2-7. The CDR3 loop spans 13 amino acids. Germline V gives CDR1 LNHNV, CDR2 YYDKDF (reference sequence). The CDR3 loop is CATSRESSSEQYF.

The chain links TRBV9 to TRBJ1-1; without DNA, the TCRdb call of TRBD1 cannot be checked. This CDR3 comprises 14 residues. CDR1 and CDR2 (germline): SGDLS, YYNGEE. The CDR3 loop reads CASSVVRQAPEAFF.

The CDR3 here is CAIRNNTGELFF. The chain has TRBV10-3 and TRBJ2-2. The germline gives CDR1 ENHRY, CDR2 SYGVKD. The CDR3 runs 12 residues.

The CDR3 here is CASSLAPGPGANVLTF. The rearrangement joins TRBV5-6 to TRBJ2-6. CDR1 and CDR2 from the germline V gene are SGHDT and YYEEEE. The CDR3 runs to 16 residues. Drawing the rest from reference TRBV5-6 and TRBJ2-6, the complete variable domain is DAGVTQSPTHLIKTRGQQVTLRCSPKSGHDTVSWYQQALGQGPQFIFQYYEEEERQRGNFPDRFSGHQFPNYSSELNVNALLLGDSALYLCASSLAPGPGANVLTFGAGSRLTVL.

CDR3 region: CSLEDTANYGYTF. The chain recombines TRBV20-1 with TRBJ1-2. CDR1 DFQATT and CDR2 SNEGSKA come from the germline V gene (reference sequence). CDR3 length: 13 residues.

The chain couples TRBV25-1 to TRBJ1-2; TCRdb names TRBD1, which stays unverified in the absence of DNA. This CDR3 comprises 12 residues. CDR1 MGHDK and CDR2 SYGVNS come from the germline V gene. CDR3: CASSIGQNGYTF.

This clonotype is deemed medium-sized by its frequency. V and J are TRBV6-4 and TRBJ2-3; TCRdb's D call of TRBD1 is untestable without DNA. The CDR3 covers 14 residues. Per the germline V gene, CDR1 is MRHNA and CDR2 is SNTAGT. CDR3 amino acids: CASSDSRGADTQYF.

The chain uses TRBV6-2 or TRBV6-3 and TRBJ1-1. From germline, CDR1 is MNHEY and CDR2 SVGEGT. This CDR3 has 15 amino acids. CDR3 region: CASSWTRGMNTEAFF.